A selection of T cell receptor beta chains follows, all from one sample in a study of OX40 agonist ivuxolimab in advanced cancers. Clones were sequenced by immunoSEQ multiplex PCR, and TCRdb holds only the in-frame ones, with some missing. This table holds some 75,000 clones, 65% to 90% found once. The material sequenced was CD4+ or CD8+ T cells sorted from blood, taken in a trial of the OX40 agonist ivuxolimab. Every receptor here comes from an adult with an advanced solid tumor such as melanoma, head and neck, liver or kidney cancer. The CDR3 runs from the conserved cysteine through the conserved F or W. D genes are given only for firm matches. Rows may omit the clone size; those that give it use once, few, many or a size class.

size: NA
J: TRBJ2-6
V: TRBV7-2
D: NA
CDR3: CASSLAPMLSGANVLTF
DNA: TGTGCCAGCAGCTTAGCCCCAATGCTCTCTGGGGCCAACGTCCTGACTTTC

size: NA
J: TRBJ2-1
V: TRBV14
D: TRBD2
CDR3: CASSQDPGGRTYNEQFF
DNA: TGTGCCAGCAGCCAAGATCCAGGCGGGAGAACATACAATGAGCAGTTCTTC

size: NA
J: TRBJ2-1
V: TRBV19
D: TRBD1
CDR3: CASEMLFRTGDYNEQFF
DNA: TGTGCCAGTGAGATGCTATTTAGGACAGGCGACTACAATGAGCAGTTCTTC

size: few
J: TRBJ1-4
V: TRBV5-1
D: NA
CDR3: CASSLGGIPGEKLFF
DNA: TGCGCCAGCAGCTTGGGGGGCATCCCGGGTGAAAAACTGTTTTTT

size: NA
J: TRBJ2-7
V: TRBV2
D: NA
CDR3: CASLEKGGPKQYF
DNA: TGTGCCAGTCTTGAGAAGGGGGGACCGAAGCAGTACTTC

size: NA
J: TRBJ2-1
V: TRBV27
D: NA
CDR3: CASSLYSLAPSSYNEQFF
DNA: TGTGCCAGCAGTTTATATAGCCTAGCCCCGAGCTCCTACAATGAGCAGTTCTTC

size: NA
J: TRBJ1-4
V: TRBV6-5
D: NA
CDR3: CATGLGGEKLFF
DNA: TGTGCCACTGGATTGGGGGGTGAAAAACTGTTTTTT

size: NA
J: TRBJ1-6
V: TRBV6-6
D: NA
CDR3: CASSEAYSPLHF
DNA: TGTGCCAGCAGTGAGGCATATTCACCCCTCCACTTT

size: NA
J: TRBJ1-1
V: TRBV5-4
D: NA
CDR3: CASSRTESYTEAFF
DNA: TGTGCCAGCAGCCGGACGGAATCATACACTGAAGCTTTCTTT

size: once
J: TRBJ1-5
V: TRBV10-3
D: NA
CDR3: CAISVTGLTNQPQHF
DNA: TGTGCCATCAGTGTTACGGGACTGACGAATCAGCCCCAGCATTTT

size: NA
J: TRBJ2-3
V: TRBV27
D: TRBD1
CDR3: CASGTGDGDTQYF
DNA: TGTGCTTCTGGGACAGGGGACGGTGATACGCAGTATTTT

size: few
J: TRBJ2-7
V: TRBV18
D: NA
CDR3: CASSPGRQSTYEQYF
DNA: TGTGCCAGCTCACCAGGAAGACAGTCTACCTACGAGCAGTACTTC

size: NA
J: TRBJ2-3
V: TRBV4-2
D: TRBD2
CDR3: CASSQGLGLATDTQYF
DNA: TGTGCCAGCAGCCAAGGTTTAGGACTAGCCACAGATACGCAGTATTTT

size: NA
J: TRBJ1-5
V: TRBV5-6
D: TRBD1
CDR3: CASSPRQGRNQPQHF
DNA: TGTGCCAGCAGCCCCCGACAGGGTCGTAATCAGCCCCAGCATTTT

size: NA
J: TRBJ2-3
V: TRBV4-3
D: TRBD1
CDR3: CASSQDPVTGTASTDTQYF
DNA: TGCGCCAGCAGCCAAGATCCGGTGACAGGGACCGCTAGCACAGATACGCAGTATTTT

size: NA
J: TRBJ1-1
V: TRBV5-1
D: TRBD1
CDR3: CASSLDRFTEAFF
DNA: TGCGCCAGCAGCCTGGACAGGTTCACTGAAGCTTTCTTT